Each of the 9 T cell receptor beta chains below was sequenced from the same sample in a study of blood T cell repertoires in COVID-19. The assay was immunoSEQ multiplex PCR, and TCRdb's table has in-frame clones only and misses some. The sample carries roughly 83,000 clones, roughly 82% recorded once. Material: peripheral blood. The receptors stem from a man over 45 with active COVID-19.

CDR3 loop: CASSTDRGLYNEQFF. The DNA of the CDR3 is TGTGCCAGCTCGACGGACAGGGGGCTCTACAATGAGCAGTTCTTC. The chain joins TRBV27 to TRBJ2-1, with TRBD1 matching 11 bases. The CDR3 consists of 15 residues. Trimming cost V 8 bases and J 3 bases; bases outside gene matches: 6. From germline, CDR1 is MNHEY and CDR2 SMNVEV (reference sequence).

The rearrangement links TRBV23-1 to TRBJ2-5, with 9 positions matching TRBD2. TRBV23-1 falls under the ORF class, with uncertain function. This CDR3 comprises 17 residues. Trimming at V came to 0 bases and at J to 2 bases, leaving 7 bases not matched to a gene. This chain's CDR3 is CASSQSTSGGGQETQYF. In DNA form, the CDR3 reads TGCGCCAGCAGTCAATCGACTAGCGGAGGGGGGCAAGAGACCCAGTACTTC.

As concerns this clone: Other DNA sequences from this sample encode an identical CDR3 as well. The rearrangement joins TRBV24-1 to TRBJ1-3, with D unresolved. The V and J ends lost 4 bases and 4 bases respectively, with 7 bases between them. The CDR3 is 13 amino acids. Germline V lookup: CDR1 KGHDR, CDR2 SFDVKD. The CDR3 loop reads CATSDLRGNTIYF. The CDR3 bases are TGTGCCACCAGTGACCTCAGGGGAAACACCATATATTTT.

The chain uses TRBV6-6 and TRBJ2-7, with 9 bases matching TRBD1. The CDR3 loop spans 14 amino acids. Germline V gives CDR1 MNHNY, CDR2 SVGAGI (reference sequence). J gave up 7 bases and V 5 bases, and 9 bases lay outside the gene matches. In DNA, the CDR3 is TGTGCCAGCAGTCCTGGAAGGACAGGGGTGGAGCAGTACTTC. It specifies CASSPGRTGVEQYF.

The J gene is TRBJ2-7, the V gene TRBV10-3, with TRBD2 matching 10 bases. The CDR3 runs 12 residues. CDR1 and CDR2 from the germline V gene are ENHRY and SYGVKD. V was clipped by 7 bases and J by 3 bases; unmatched bases: 0. The CDR3: CAITSGSYEQYF. CDR3 nucleotides: TGTGCCATCACTAGCGGGAGCTACGAGCAGTACTTC.

V is TRBV29-1 and J is TRBJ1-2; maybe TRBD1 (5 bases). V lost 4 bases and J lost 8, with 23 bases in between. The length of the CDR3 is 15 residues. Germline lookup yields CDR1 SQVTM and CDR2 ANQGSEA. The CDR3 coding sequence is TGCAGCGTTGCGAGCCAGGACACCGGGCGTTCAGGCTACACCTTC. This translates into CSVASQDTGRSGYTF. The variable domain in full, completed from reference TRBV29-1 and TRBJ1-2, reads SAVISQKPSRDICQRGTSLTIQCQVDSQVTMMFWYRQQPGQSLTLIATANQGSEATYESGFVIDKFPISRPNLTFSTLTVSNMSPEDSSIYLCSVASQDTGRSGYTFGSGTRLTVV.

A few counts support this clone. V usage is TRBV28 and J usage is TRBJ1-6, with 7 bases identical to TRBD1. J gave up 7 bases and V 3 bases, and 6 bases lay outside the gene matches. Germline CDR1 MDHEN, CDR2 SYDVKM. This CDR3 is 15 amino acids long. CDR3 sequence (DNA): TGTGCCAGCAGTTTCCAGGCACAGGGGAATTCACCCCTCCACTTT. This encodes CASSFQAQGNSPLHF.

The chain employs TRBV27 and TRBJ2-3, with 9 bases fitting TRBD2. This CDR3 contains 18 residues. CDR1 and CDR2 (germline): MNHEY, SMNVEV (reference sequence). The ends lost 6 bases at V and 5 bases at J; junction bases unmatched: 18. CDR3 protein: CASRPQFLLAGGLDTQYF. The CDR3 DNA reads TGTGCCAGCAGACCACAATTCCTACTAGCGGGTGGTTTAGATACGCAGTATTTT.

This rearrangement joins TRBV4-2 to TRBJ1-1, with a weak D call TRBD1 (6 bases). Trimming shortened V by 4 bases and J by 1 base, and 10 bases separated the two germline ends. Germline V gene lookup returns CDR1 LGHNA and CDR2 YNFKEQ. The CDR3 runs 14 residues. CDR3 loop: CASSRDNQNTEAFF. CDR3 DNA: TGTGCCAGCAGCCGGGACAACCAGAACACTGAAGCTTTCTTT.